The next 17 T cell receptor beta chains were all read from a single sample in a study of T cell responses to AZD1222 COVID-19 vaccine. Sequenced by immunoSEQ multiplex PCR; TCRdb stores in-frame clones only, minus some. The data show 150,000 to 200,000 clones, approximately 92% seen once. Source: peripheral blood, taken on day 0 of AZD1222 vaccination. The source is an adult in good health.

The count of this clone is one. The chain has TRBV7-9 and TRBJ1-6; D perhaps matches TRBD1 (6 bases). The CDR3 covers 17 residues. With 3 bases removed from V and 0 bases from J, the gap between germline ends came to 12 bases. Germline-derived CDR1 and CDR2 are SEHNR and FQNEAQ (reference sequence). The CDR3 DNA sequence: TGTGCCAGCAGCTTCTCGGGGGCCCCCTCCTATAATTCACCCCTCCACTTT. Its protein is CASSFSGAPSYNSPLHF. The complete variable domain, with remaining parts taken from reference TRBV7-9 and TRBJ1-6, reads DTGVSQNPRHKITKRGQNVTFRCDPISEHNRLYWYRQTLGQGPEFLTYFQNEAQLEKSRLLSDRFSAERPKGSFSTLEIQRTEQGDSAMYLCASSFSGAPSYNSPLHFGNGTRLTVT.

This chain joins TRBV6-6 and TRBJ2-3; D is tentatively TRBD1 or TRBD2 (5 bases each). Germline assignment: CDR1 MNHNY and CDR2 SVGAGI (reference sequence). This CDR3 region has 16 residues. Trimming took off 3 bases at V and 0 bases at J, with 13 bases between the two ends. The CDR3 reads CASSYAPRDSTDTQYF. CDR3 coding DNA: TGTGCCAGCAGTTATGCCCCACGGGACAGCACAGATACGCAGTATTTT.

The V gene is TRBV2, the J gene TRBJ1-1; D is perhaps TRBD1 (5 bases). This CDR3 contains 16 residues. Germline V CDR1 and CDR2: SNHLY, FYNNEI. V lost 3 bases, J lost 1 base, and 15 bases lay in between. CDR3 nucleotides: TGTGCCAGCAGTGAGAGACGGACACTTAGGAACACTGAAGCTTTCTTT. It yields the protein CASSERRTLRNTEAFF.

This clone was counted between two and nine times. V usage is TRBV19 and J usage is TRBJ1-4, with 10 bases matching TRBD1. The CDR3 has 16 amino acids. Germline V gene lookup returns CDR1 LNHDA and CDR2 SQIVND (reference sequence). With V trimmed by 5 bases and J by 5 bases, 8 bases remained unmatched. In DNA form, the CDR3 reads TGTGCCAGTAGTCCAAACCCGGGACAGGGGAATGAAAAACTGTTTTTT. This sequence encodes CASSPNPGQGNEKLFF.

V is TRBV11-2 and J is TRBJ2-7; D is perhaps TRBD2 (6 bases). Germline V gene sequence: CDR1 SGHAT, CDR2 FQNNGV. The CDR3 length is 16 residues. V lost 2 bases and J 0 bases, leaving 14 bases between the germline ends. CDR3 amino acids: CASSLFQDGSSYEQYF. The CDR3 DNA reads as TGTGCCAGCAGCTTATTCCAGGACGGGAGCTCCTACGAGCAGTACTTC.

The chain uses TRBV9 and TRBJ2-7, with 14 bases that match TRBD2. The CDR3 loop spans 15 amino acids. Germline CDR1 is SGDLS and CDR2 is YYNGEE. Losses at the gene ends were 3 bases for V and 2 bases for J; bases not matched to a gene: 1. DNA for the CDR3: TGTGCCAGCAGCGCGACTAGCGGGGGGGCCTACGAGCAGTACTTC. This encodes CASSATSGGAYEQYF.

The chain employs TRBV7-3 and TRBJ1-5, with 7 bases identical to TRBD1. This CDR3 is 15 amino acids long. CDR1 is SGHTA, CDR2 FQGTGA, per germline. Losses at the gene ends were 4 bases for V and 2 bases for J; bases not matched to a gene: 5. The CDR3: CASSWDRYRNQPQHF. The CDR3 region has the DNA TGTGCCAGCAGCTGGGACAGATACCGCAATCAGCCCCAGCATTTT.

This chain joins TRBV6-5 and TRBJ2-2, with D perhaps matching TRBD1 (6 bases). With 6 bases removed from V and 5 bases from J, the gap between germline ends came to 10 bases. Germline V gene sequence: CDR1 MNHEY, CDR2 SVGAGI. The CDR3 is 13 residues long. The CDR3 spells CASRPQGTGELFF. CDR3 nucleotide sequence: TGTGCCAGCAGACCCCAGGGGACCGGGGAGCTGTTTTTT.

J is TRBJ1-2 and V is TRBV19; D remains unclear. There are 17 residues in the CDR3. CDR1 is LNHDA and CDR2 is SQIVND in the germline V gene (reference sequence). Trimming pared 1 base from V and 5 bases from J, leaving 20 bases between. The CDR3 DNA reads as TGTGCCAGTAGTATAGGAGGGTCATATGCGGACTCTTATGGCTACACCTTC. It specifies CASSIGGSYADSYGYTF.

The chain employs TRBV5-8 and TRBJ1-3; weak D call: TRBD1 (5 bases). With 1 base removed from V and 4 bases from J, the gap between germline ends came to 15 bases. The CDR3 is 16 residues long. Germline CDR1 and CDR2: SGHTS and YDEGEE. Here the CDR3 reads CASSLHPAGSGNTIYF. In nucleotides, the CDR3 is TGTGCCAGCAGCTTGCATCCGGCAGGGAGCGGAAACACCATATATTTT.

The chain recombines TRBV15 with TRBJ1-2, with D maybe TRBD1 (5 bases). Germline lookup yields CDR1 LNHNV and CDR2 YYDKDF (reference sequence). V was trimmed by 1 base and J by 4 bases, leaving 10 bases between them. The CDR3 consists of 14 residues. CDR3 sequence reads: CATSRGEGTYGYTF. The CDR3 DNA reads TGTGCCACCAGCAGAGGGGAGGGGACCTATGGCTACACCTTC.

This rearrangement joins TRBV30 to TRBJ2-1, with 11 positions matching TRBD1. Germline CDR1 is GTSNPN and CDR2 is SVGIG (reference sequence). V shed 3 bases and J 6 bases; nucleotides not matched to a gene: 13. The CDR3 covers 17 residues. The CDR3 sequence is CAWRGTGGSAWGNEQFF. As DNA, the CDR3 is TGTGCCTGGAGGGGGACAGGGGGGAGCGCCTGGGGCAATGAGCAGTTCTTC.

This chain joins TRBV24-1 and TRBJ2-4, with D maybe TRBD1 (6 bases). The CDR3 length is 13 residues. The V and J ends lost 0 bases and 9 bases respectively, with 8 bases between them. Germline V gene data show CDR1 as KGHDR and CDR2 as SFDVKD. CDR3 loop: CATSDLQGSIQYF. In DNA form, the CDR3 reads TGTGCCACCAGTGATTTGCAGGGGTCCATTCAGTACTTC.

The J gene is TRBJ2-2, the V gene TRBV5-6; TRBD2 might be the D (7 bases). Germline V CDR1 and CDR2: SGHDT, YYEEEE. This CDR3 comprises 15 residues. The ends were cut back, 2 bases at V and 6 bases at J, with 14 bases in the middle. The CDR3 is CASSLGGVLSGELFF. CDR3 coding DNA: TGTGCCAGCAGCTTAGGGGGGGTTCTCTCCGGGGAGCTGTTTTTT.

About this clone: This sample also contains other DNA sequences that code for the same CDR3. CDR3 sequence reads: CAWSVLGETQYF. CDR3 sequence (DNA): TGTGCCTGGAGCGTACTCGGGGAGACCCAGTACTTC. The chain couples TRBV30 to TRBJ2-5, with unresolved D. Germline V gene data show CDR1 as GTSNPN and CDR2 as SVGIG (reference sequence). This CDR3 has 12 residues. The germline V and J ends were trimmed by 3 bases and 5 bases, with 10 bases remaining between them.

This chain connects TRBV6-1 to TRBJ2-7; a possible D gene is TRBD2 (6 bases). CDR1 is MNHNS, CDR2 SASEGT, per germline. The V end lost 0 bases, the J end lost 6 bases, and 15 bases lay between the germline ends. The CDR3 runs 15 residues. In DNA, the CDR3 is TGTGCCAGCAGTGAAGCCTGGAGGGTTGAGGCCGAGCAGTACGTC. It yields the protein CASSEAWRVEAEQYV.

V is TRBV11-1 and J is TRBJ2-7, with a weak D call TRBD1 (5 bases). This CDR3 region has 13 residues. Germline lookup yields CDR1 SGHAT and CDR2 FQDESV (reference sequence). V gave up 2 bases and J gave up 6 bases, with 11 bases separating them. The chain's CDR3 is CASSLTTGAEQYV. CDR3 nucleotide sequence: TGTGCCAGCAGCTTAACAACAGGCGCCGAGCAGTACGTC.